Presented here are 14 T cell receptor beta chains from one specimen sequenced in a study of neurological immune-mediated disorders. Each CDR3 protein gets one entry after TCRdb re-called the 5' RACE reads with MiXCR. The sample lists tens of thousands of distinct CDR3 sequences; 13% to 15% were seen once. The material sequenced was PBMCs. These receptors were collected from a woman between 50 and 59 years old in good health.

Ten or more counts support this clonotype. This rearrangement joins TRBV27 to TRBJ2-3; 7 bases align to TRBD2. The CDR3 spans 16 residues. V shed 4 bases and J 8 bases; nucleotides not matched to a gene: 15. Germline CDR1 is MNHEY and CDR2 is SMNVEV (reference sequence). Here the CDR3 reads CASSYLVGGSTGTQYF. CDR3 bases: TGTGCCAGCAGTTATCTAGTGGGGGGGTCGACTGGTACGCAGTATTTT.

This chain uses TRBV6-1 with TRBJ2-3; 8 bases map to TRBD1. In germline, CDR1 is MNHNS, CDR2 SASEGT. J lost 2 bases, V lost 3 bases, and 1 base had no gene match. This CDR3 region has 14 residues. The CDR3 loop is CASSDRGPTDTQYF. CDR3 nucleotide sequence: TGTGCCAGCAGTGACAGGGGGCCCACAGATACGCAGTATTTT.

This clonotype was seen repeatedly, ten times or more. The chain has TRBV3-1 and TRBJ2-1; 14 positions agree with TRBD2. The CDR3 contains 14 residues. The V and J ends lost 6 bases and 7 bases, in that order; junction bases with no gene match: 2. Germline V gene sequence: CDR1 LGHDT, CDR2 YNNKEL (reference sequence). The CDR3 DNA sequence: TGTGCCAGCAGGACTAGCGGGGGGGGGAATGAGCAGTTCTTC. Translated, it gives CASRTSGGGNEQFF.

This clonotype was picked up many times. The rearrangement links TRBV5-1 to TRBJ1-4; D is ambiguous. V shed 1 base and J shed 6 bases, with 13 bases lying between them. There are 15 residues in the CDR3. Looked up from germline, CDR1 is SGHRS and CDR2 is YFSETQ. The CDR3 region has the DNA TGCGCCAGCAGCTTGACCGGCCCCGGGGATGAAAAACTGTTTTTT. It translates to CASSLTGPGDEKLFF.

This clonotype was detected ten times or more. The chain carries TRBV21-1 and TRBJ1-1; the listed D gene, TRBD1, was not tested against the DNA. TRBV21-1 is tagged as a pseudogene. This CDR3 has 15 residues. The CDR3 region has the DNA TGTGCCAGCAGCAAAGTTGGGGCTTCGAACACTGAAGCTTTCTTT. Translation gives CASSKVGASNTEAFF.

In its sample, this clonotype was seen many times. The chain links TRBV2 to TRBJ2-2; D unresolved. There are 12 residues in the CDR3. Germline CDR1 SNHLY, CDR2 FYNNEI. Trimming pared 5 bases from V and 3 bases from J, leaving 4 bases between. The CDR3 sequence is CASSSYTGELFF. Written as DNA, the CDR3 is TGTGCCAGCAGTTCTTACACCGGGGAGCTGTTTTTT. Looking up the rest from reference TRBV2 and TRBJ2-2 gives the full variable domain: EPEVTQTPSHQVTQMGQEVILRCVPISNHLYFYWYRQILGQKVEFLVSFYNNEISEKSEIFDDQFSVERPDGSNFTLKIRSTKLEDSAMYFCASSSYTGELFFGEGSRLTVL.

With regard to this clonotype: A much larger clone is a single base away; this may be a read error. The chain recombines TRBV12-3 or TRBV12-4 with TRBJ1-1, with D unclear. The CDR3 extends over 10 amino acids. CDR3 coding DNA: TGTGTCAGCATTCAAACTGAAGCTTTCTTT. It translates to CVSIQTEAFF.

In this sample, this clonotype turned up many times. The rearrangement links TRBV5-1 to TRBJ2-1, with 8 bases aligning to TRBD1. Germline values: CDR1 SGHRS, CDR2 YFSETQ. J gave up 4 bases and V 0 bases, and 3 bases lay outside the gene matches. This CDR3 has 15 amino acids. The CDR3 nucleotides read TGCGCCAGCAGCTTGGCGGACAGGGTTTACAATGAGCAGTTCTTC. Protein sequence: CASSLADRVYNEQFF.

This clonotype was detected many times. V gene TRBV10-3 combines with J gene TRBJ1-1, with D uncertain. The V end was cut by 2 bases, the J end by 2 bases, with 9 bases between. Germline V lookup: CDR1 ENHRY, CDR2 SYGVKD. The CDR3 consists of 14 residues. The CDR3 sequence is CAISEPNLNTEAFF. The CDR3 DNA sequence: TGTGCCATCAGTGAGCCAAATCTTAACACTGAAGCTTTCTTT.

This clonotype was observed at least ten times. The gene calls are TRBV3-1 and TRBJ2-1; 11 bases align to TRBD2. Germline V lookup: CDR1 LGHDT, CDR2 YNNKEL (reference sequence). The V and J ends lost 4 bases and 6 bases, in that order; junction bases with no gene match: 2. The CDR3 totals 14 residues. In DNA, the CDR3 is TGTGCCAGCAGCCTTAGCGGGAGGGTCAATGAGCAGTTCTTC. Its protein product is CASSLSGRVNEQFF.

This clonotype has ten or more counts. The chain combines TRBV5-1 with TRBJ2-1; 10 nucleotides match TRBD2. Trimming took 0 bases from V and 8 from J; bases not matched to a gene: 5. The CDR3 has 15 residues. The germline V gene has CDR1 SGHRS and CDR2 YFSETQ. The CDR3 loop reads CASSLEIAGGDEQFF. The CDR3 region has the DNA TGCGCCAGCAGCTTGGAAATAGCGGGAGGCGATGAGCAGTTCTTC.

This clonotype was picked up many times. CDR3 sequence reads: CSASKGPSSNQPQHF. Written as DNA, the CDR3 is TGCAGTGCTAGTAAGGGTCCCTCAAGCAATCAGCCCCAGCATTTT. The chain has TRBV20-1 and TRBJ1-5; D is undetermined. The V gene lost 3 bases and the J gene lost 1 base, with 13 bases spanning the gap. This CDR3 has 15 residues. The germline V gene has CDR1 DFQATT and CDR2 SNEGSKA (reference sequence).

Regarding this clonotype: Germline and junction disagree at one end, which may indicate a read error. V and J are TRBV12-3 or TRBV12-4 and TRBJ2-7; D uncertain. The CDR3 is 14 residues long. In DNA form, the CDR3 reads TGTTCCAGCAGTTACACCCAAGATATCTGCGAGCAGTACTTC. Residues: CSSSYTQDICEQYF.

This clonotype has a count of ten or more. This chain uses TRBV9 with TRBJ2-1; 15 positions match TRBD2. This CDR3 is built from 16 residues. Germline CDR1 is SGDLS and CDR2 is YYNGEE. Trimming took 3 bases from V and 4 from J; bases not matched to a gene: 2. CDR3 region: CASSAGTSGRYNEQFF. The CDR3, as DNA: TGTGCCAGCAGCGCGGGGACTAGCGGGAGGTACAATGAGCAGTTCTTC.